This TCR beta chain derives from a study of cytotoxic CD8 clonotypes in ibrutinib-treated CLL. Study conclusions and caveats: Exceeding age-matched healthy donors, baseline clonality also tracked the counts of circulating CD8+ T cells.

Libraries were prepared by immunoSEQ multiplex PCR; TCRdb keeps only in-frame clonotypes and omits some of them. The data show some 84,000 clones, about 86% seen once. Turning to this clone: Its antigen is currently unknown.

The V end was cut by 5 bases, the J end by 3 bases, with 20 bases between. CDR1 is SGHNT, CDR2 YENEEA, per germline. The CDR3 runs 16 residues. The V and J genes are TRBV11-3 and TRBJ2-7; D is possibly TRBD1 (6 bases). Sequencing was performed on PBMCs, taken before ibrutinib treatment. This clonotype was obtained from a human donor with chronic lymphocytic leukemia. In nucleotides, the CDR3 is TGTGCCAGCAGCCGGCCGACGACAGGCCGTCTCTACGAGCAGTACTTC. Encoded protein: CASSRPTTGRLYEQYF.